The 4 T cell receptor beta chains below were found in one sample sequenced in a study of CD8 T cells in ankylosing spondylitis. TCRdb re-called the 5' RACE reads through MiXCR, storing one row per CDR3 protein. The sample comprises 300,000 to 350,000 distinct CDR3 sequences, under 15% of which are singletons, and roughly 0.99% rests with the top ten. Sequenced material: blood, either unsorted or a sorted T cell fraction (not recorded which). Receptors originate from a male donor with ankylosing spondylitis or in good health (not recorded which).

This clonotype was recorded many times. This sequence joins TRBV5-1 and TRBJ2-1; D is perhaps TRBD1 (5 bases). With 4 bases removed from V and 0 bases from J, the gap between germline ends came to 14 bases. The germline V gene has CDR1 SGHRS and CDR2 YFSETQ. The CDR3 spans 16 residues. The CDR3 DNA sequence: TGCGCCAGCAGCGAAGGGGCAGCCAGCTCCTACAATGAGCAGTTCTTC. As protein: CASSEGAASSYNEQFF.

The sample holds a few counts of this clonotype. The chain couples TRBV5-1 to TRBJ1-2, with TRBD1 matching 9 bases. V lost 3 bases and J lost 6; bases outside the gene matches: 12. CDR3 length: 16 residues. The germline V gene encodes CDR1 SGHRS and CDR2 YFSETQ. CDR3 residues: CASSSRTGDEENGYTF. CDR3 in DNA: TGCGCCAGCAGCTCCAGGACAGGGGACGAAGAAAATGGCTACACCTTC.

This chain connects TRBV7-6 to TRBJ2-5; the match to TRBD2 covers 9 bases. V was pared by 5 bases and J by 1 base, with 8 bases of the junction left unmatched. CDR1 is SGHVS, CDR2 FNYEAQ, per germline. This CDR3 comprises 16 residues. The CDR3 DNA reads as TGTGCCAGCAGCACATTTAGCGGGGGCTTCCAAGAGACCCAGTACTTC. Translating it yields CASSTFSGGFQETQYF.

This clonotype has ten or more counts. The chain employs TRBV12-3 or TRBV12-4 and TRBJ2-1; D gene uncertain. V was pared by 2 bases and J by 10 bases, with 12 bases between. CDR3 length equals 13 residues. The CDR3 sequence is CASSLPNTHEQFF. For the CDR3, the DNA is TGTGCCAGCAGTTTACCAAACACCCACGAGCAGTTCTTC.